This TCR beta chain was found in a study of T cell responses to AZD1222 COVID-19 vaccine. Points from the study as a whole: Rises in breadth and depth of Spike-specific TCRs came after two AZD1222 doses. Clonal diversity may have been underestimated, and the donors were mostly white British, with more females than males.

The method was immunoSEQ multiplex PCR; TCRdb's version includes in-frame clones alone and lacks a portion of them. The sample consists of 80,000 or so clones, 90% of them appearing once. On this clone itself: The antigen is unknown.

This CDR3 contains 17 residues. Germline trimming cut 10 bases from V and 2 bases from J; bases unmatched to any gene: 17. CDR1 is LNHDA, CDR2 SQIVND, per germline (reference sequence). This receptor was identified in an adult in good health. The gene calls are TRBV19 and TRBJ1-5; the match to TRBD1 covers 7 bases. This specimen consisted of peripheral blood, obtained on day 0 of AZD1222 vaccination. The CDR3 sequence: CATQAGGRGLRNQPQHF. CDR3 in DNA: TGTGCCACCCAGGCAGGGGGAAGGGGTTTGCGCAATCAGCCCCAGCATTTT. Looking up the rest from reference TRBV19 and TRBJ1-5 gives the full variable domain: DGGITQSPKYLFRKEGQNVTLSCEQNLNHDAMYWYRQDPGQGLRLIYYSQIVNDFQKGDIAEGYSVSREKKESFPLTVTSAQKNPTAFYLCATQAGGRGLRNQPQHFGDGTRLSIL.